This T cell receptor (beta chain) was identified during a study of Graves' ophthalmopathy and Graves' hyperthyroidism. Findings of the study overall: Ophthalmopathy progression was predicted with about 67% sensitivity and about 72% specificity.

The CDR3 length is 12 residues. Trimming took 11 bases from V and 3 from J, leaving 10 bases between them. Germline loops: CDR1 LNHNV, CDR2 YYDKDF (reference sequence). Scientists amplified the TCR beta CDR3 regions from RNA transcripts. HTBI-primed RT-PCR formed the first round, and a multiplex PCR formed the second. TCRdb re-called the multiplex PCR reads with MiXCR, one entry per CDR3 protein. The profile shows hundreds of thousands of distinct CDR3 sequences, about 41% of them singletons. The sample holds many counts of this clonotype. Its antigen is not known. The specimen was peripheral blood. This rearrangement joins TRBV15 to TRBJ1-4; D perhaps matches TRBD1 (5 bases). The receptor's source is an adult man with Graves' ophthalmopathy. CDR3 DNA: TGTGCCTCTCAGGGTGCTAATGAAAAACTGTTTTTT. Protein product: CASQGANEKLFF.